One sample yielded the 7 T cell receptor beta chains listed below, sequenced in a study of shared clonotypes between healthy human individuals. The method was immunoSEQ multiplex PCR; TCRdb's version includes in-frame clones alone and lacks a portion of them. The sample lists about 1,500,000 clones, roughly 96% occurring once. Sample: naive CD4+ T cells sorted from blood. Subset specified: CD45RA+ positively selected. The receptors originated from a man aged 25 to 45 in good health.

J is TRBJ2-1 and V is TRBV2; TRBD2 might be the D (5 bases). The V gene's germline CDR1 is SNHLY and CDR2 FYNNEI. CDR3 length: 16 residues. The germline V and J ends were trimmed by 1 base and 0 bases, with 10 bases remaining between them. CDR3 amino acids: CASSEGQRSSYNEQFF. The CDR3 nucleotides read TGTGCCAGCAGTGAAGGCCAGCGGAGCTCCTACAATGAGCAGTTCTTC.

This clone was seen just once. This sequence joins TRBV7-9 and TRBJ2-1; 7 nucleotides match TRBD1. This CDR3 has 13 residues. The V gene end was trimmed by 5 bases and the J gene end by 9 bases; junction bases not matched to a gene: 7. The germline V gene has CDR1 SEHNR and CDR2 FQNEAQ (reference sequence). CDR3: CASSVQGESEQFF. The CDR3 region has the DNA TGTGCCAGCAGCGTGCAGGGGGAAAGTGAGCAGTTCTTC.

The V and J genes are TRBV5-1 and TRBJ1-1; the D is unclear. From germline, CDR1 is SGHRS and CDR2 YFSETQ. V gave up 2 bases and J gave up 0 bases, with 11 bases separating them. The CDR3 has 15 amino acids. The DNA of the CDR3 is TGCGCCAGCAGCTTTCGACTGAGTATGAACACTGAAGCTTTCTTT. It codes for CASSFRLSMNTEAFF.

The CDR3 sequence is CASSSGTSGRGYNEQFF. CDR3 coding DNA: TGCGCCAGCAGCTCCGGGACTAGCGGGAGGGGCTACAATGAGCAGTTCTTC. The J gene is TRBJ2-1, the V gene TRBV5-1, with 16 bases that match TRBD2. Germline trimming cut 3 bases from V and 3 bases from J; bases unmatched to any gene: 3. This CDR3 comprises 17 residues. The V gene's germline CDR1 is SGHRS and CDR2 YFSETQ.

The J gene is TRBJ1-2, the V gene TRBV5-6; 9 nucleotides agree with TRBD1. This CDR3 has 17 amino acids. With 3 bases clipped from V and 0 bases from J, the junction kept 9 bases outside the gene matches. Germline V gene sequence: CDR1 SGHDT, CDR2 YYEEEE. The CDR3 reads CASSYGQGTVSNYGYTF. The CDR3, as DNA: TGTGCCAGCAGCTACGGACAGGGGACTGTATCTAACTATGGCTACACCTTC.

The chain joins TRBV5-1 to TRBJ1-2; D is unresolved. Germline V CDR1 and CDR2: SGHRS, YFSETQ. V lost 0 bases and J 8 bases, leaving 14 bases between the germline ends. This CDR3 comprises 14 residues. CDR3 DNA: TGCGCCAGCAGCTTGGCATGGCCGCGAGGAGGCTACACCTTC. It translates to CASSLAWPRGGYTF.

The chain uses TRBV9 and TRBJ2-7, with a possible D match to TRBD1 (6 bases). Germline CDR1 reads SGDLS; CDR2 reads YYNGEE. Trimming left V 3 bases short and J 4 bases short, with 14 bases between. The CDR3 loop spans 14 amino acids. CDR3 amino acids: CASSAPGQLYEQYF. DNA of the CDR3: TGTGCCAGCAGCGCGCCGGGACAACTATACGAGCAGTACTTC.